The following is a TCR beta chain sequence with its context. The antigen is undetermined. An end of the junction does not agree with germline; a read error may underlie this. This specimen belongs to a study of CD8+ T cells in alopecia areata. The treatment was: oral pan-JAK inhibitor, 5-10 mg twice daily. RNA extraction and reverse transcription yielded cDNA as sequencing template. The repertoire was sequenced with immunoSEQ multiplex PCR; TCRdb's copy has only in-frame clones and lacks some. Of fewer than 350,000 clones in the sample, roughly 60% are singletons; the top ten hold around 1.8%. Study-level findings and limits: Numerous expanded lesional clones remained in scalp and blood during tofacitinib. The study also sequences resident alphabeta T cells of normal skin in scalp samples.

The TCR was taken from a human donor with alopecia areata. The sample was CD4+ T cells sorted from blood, taken at week 24, from a patient treated with tofacitinib.

The CDR3 sequence: CSVYNSGTSNEQYF. The CDR3 DNA reads as TGCAGCGTCTACAACTCGGGAACCTCCAACGAGCAGTACTTC. The chain links TRBV29-1 to TRBJ2-7, with D maybe TRBD2 (5 bases). Looked up from germline, CDR1 is SQVTM and CDR2 is ANQGSEA. CDR3 length: 14 amino acids.